A selection of T cell receptor beta chains follows, all from one sample in a study of T cells in Graves' hyperthyroidism and ophthalmopathy. TCRdb reprocessed the multiplex PCR reads via MiXCR and lists one record per CDR3 protein. This sample has approximately 520,000 distinct CDR3 sequences; roughly 25% occur once, and the top ten carry around 11%. The material sequenced was blood. These receptors were taken from a woman between 25 and 40 years old with Graves' ophthalmopathy. Each CDR3 is given with its conserved first and last residue. Fields, in order: V gene, J gene, CDR3 protein.

>TRBV19|TRBJ1-1
CASSIDGDQAFF
>TRBV15|TRBJ1-6
CATSREQINSPLHF
>TRBV29-1|TRBJ1-2
CSVEDLAGGAHYGYTF
>TRBV11-1|TRBJ2-2
CASSFVGVAVAGELFF
>TRBV12-3/TRBV12-4|TRBJ2-6
CASSQDGTGANVLTF
>TRBV6-1|TRBJ2-4
CASCRGAENVQYF
>TRBV20-1|TRBJ1-2
CSARDLDRGDGYTF
>TRBV20-1|TRBJ2-5
CSASDSGGTETQYF
>TRBV2|TRBJ2-2
CASSEWGTVTGELFF
>TRBV27|TRBJ1-2
CASTASGNPYGYTF
>TRBV6-1|TRBJ2-5
CASILLVGSETQYF
>TRBV6-2/TRBV6-3|TRBJ2-2
CASSIQGLSGELFF
>TRBV6-1|TRBJ1-3
CASGQSSGNTIYF
>TRBV19|TRBJ2-7
CASSTLRDRTYEQYF
>TRBV29-1|TRBJ2-7
CSARSDYEQYF
>TRBV13|TRBJ1-5
CASSRRQAILDSNQPQHF
>TRBV27|TRBJ1-2
CASSEAGISYGYTF
>TRBV15|TRBJ1-2
CATSTGGTQANYGYTF
>TRBV11-2|TRBJ2-7
CASSLEGNLAGGPYEQYF
>TRBV28|TRBJ2-7
CASSHHPGLASYEQYF
>TRBV2|TRBJ2-2
CASSWTSEAGELFF
>TRBV14|TRBJ1-2
CASSQDRGRRYGYTF
>TRBV12-3/TRBV12-4|TRBJ1-2
CASSRGPTVNYGYTF
>TRBV29-1|TRBJ1-2
CSVEDEDRLYGYTF
>TRBV4-1|TRBJ1-5
CASSHGSGPNQPQHF
>TRBV28|TRBJ1-1
CASSLPGRVNTEAFF
>TRBV20-1|TRBJ2-7
CSANHPDYEQYF
>TRBV20-1|TRBJ2-5
CSASPQRTQETQYF
>TRBV28|TRBJ2-7
CASSSAGTGHYEQYF
>TRBV28|TRBJ1-2
CASTPAGEWYGYTF
>TRBV15|TRBJ1-5
CATSRDWGTEQPQHF
>TRBV11-1|TRBJ2-5
CASSFWGGTQETQYF
>TRBV12-3/TRBV12-4|TRBJ2-7
CASSFDVYEQYF
>TRBV27|TRBJ1-5
CASSFRQGAWGEHQPQHF
>TRBV11-1|TRBJ1-1
CASSLGSNRGTGAGKAFF
>TRBV2|TRBJ1-3
CASAILAPPGNTIYF
>TRBV4-1|TRBJ1-6
CASSQDTGYNSPLHF
>TRBV12-3/TRBV12-4|TRBJ2-7
CASSGQDSYEQYF
>TRBV5-1|TRBJ1-2
CASSFKTGGGGYTF
>TRBV15|TRBJ1-1
CATSRDRVGTEAFF
>TRBV28|TRBJ1-2
CASSLPLGRDYGYTF
>TRBV20-1|TRBJ2-5
CSARGLVLLETQYF
>TRBV27|TRBJ2-6
CASSLKLLGGVGANVLTF
>TRBV2|TRBJ2-7
CASSEIDEQYF
>TRBV2|TRBJ2-7
CASKGTGAYEQYF
>TRBV7-2|TRBJ2-1
CASSLRYEQFF
>TRBV29-1|TRBJ2-7
CSVAGTGGSYEQYF
>TRBV6-1|TRBJ1-1
CASSEPNTEAFF
>TRBV6-1|TRBJ2-7
CASSDHAVRGTYEQYF
>TRBV27|TRBJ2-7
CASSLNADYSYEQYF
>TRBV5-5|TRBJ1-5
CASSWDSFMSNQPQHF
>TRBV5-1|TRBJ2-5
CASMEGLETQYF
>TRBV5-1|TRBJ2-5
CASSQGQPETQYF
>TRBV5-1|TRBJ1-5
CASSLDPGTQPQHF
>TRBV28|TRBJ1-1
CASSSTAPLNTEAFF
>TRBV4-1|TRBJ1-5
CASSQDVRQVSNQPQHF
>TRBV12-3/TRBV12-4|TRBJ2-3
CASSPGGTDTQYF
>TRBV12-3/TRBV12-4|TRBJ2-3
CASSFGRAGGTDTQYF